Listed here is a single T cell receptor beta chain. What it binds is not known. Sequence data for DNA of cultured CD4+ T cells were generated by the Oncomine TCR Beta short-read assay. Genomic DNA from cultured CD4+ T cells was extracted. Using its own MiXCR run on the PCR reads, TCRdb lists one record per CDR3 protein. This sample carries almost 15,000 distinct CDR3 sequences, 65% to 75% of them seen once, and the ten largest clones take roughly 17%. Treatment of the sample: approximately 10-day PBMC culture with coronavirus spike peptide pools or control peptides (ViraFEST assay). The sample comes from a study of vaccination and CD4 T cells after COVID-19. Study information: Four females and six males made up the convalescents, two of whom were Hispanic. Overall study findings and caveats: In convalescent patients, 304 of 307 vaccine-specific clones were mono-reactive for SARS-CoV-2 spike.

The source is a human donor who had recovered from COVID-19. The sequencing sample was made of CD4+ T cells from blood, cultured in vitro.

CDR3 nucleotides: TGTGCCAGCAGCTTATCACGTGACTATGGCTACACCTTC. Amino acids: CASSLSRDYGYTF. This chain joins TRBV11-2 and TRBJ1-2; D remains ambiguous. The CDR3 length is 13 residues. Trimming stripped 2 bases from V and 3 bases from J, with 7 bases between. The germline V gene encodes CDR1 SGHAT and CDR2 FQNNGV.